These 18 T cell receptor beta chains were sequenced from one sample in a study of blood T cell repertoires in COVID-19 (dated by TCRdb to about 2020). Library construction relied on the immunoSEQ multiplex PCR assay. TCRdb took over this immuneACCESS table, retaining in-frame rearrangements with V and J assigned. Such tables are incomplete; in checked studies, under half of the missing clones stem from an unresolved V gene, and the remainder is unexplained. The sample table lists about 140,000 clones, roughly four fifths of them with a count of one. The ten largest make up 1.5% to 2% of the sample. The sequencing sample was made of PBMCs or T cells enriched from blood (not recorded which). These receptors were collected from a woman younger than 30 who had been exposed to COVID-19.

The genes are TRBV5-8 and TRBJ1-4, with D perhaps TRBD1 (6 bases). Germline assignment: CDR1 SGHTS and CDR2 YDEGEE. Trimming shortened V by 7 bases and J by 2 bases, and 12 bases separated the two germline ends. This CDR3 contains 14 residues. CDR3 in amino acids: CASGRGSTNEKLFF. The CDR3 DNA reads TGTGCCAGCGGGAGGGGGTCCACTAATGAAAAACTGTTTTTT.

This clone was detected once. This chain joins TRBV12-3 or TRBV12-4 and TRBJ1-4; perhaps TRBD1 as D (5 bases). V was pared by 8 bases and J by 8 bases, with 9 bases between. This CDR3 has 11 residues. The CDR3 DNA reads TGTGCCAGCTCACACAGGGAAAAACTGTTTTTT. Translation gives CASSHREKLFF.

The chain links TRBV5-1 to TRBJ1-6; TRBD1 might be the D (6 bases). From germline, CDR1 is SGHRS and CDR2 YFSETQ. This CDR3 has 15 residues. V lost 5 bases, J lost 12 bases, and 21 bases lay in between. The CDR3: CASRFGQTGPEPLHF. Here the CDR3 DNA reads TGCGCCAGCAGATTTGGACAGACGGGCCCCGAACCCCTCCACTTT.

The chain is built from TRBV27 and TRBJ1-5; a weak D match, TRBD1 (5 bases). CDR3 length equals 15 residues. CDR1 is MNHEY and CDR2 is SMNVEV in the germline V gene (reference sequence). V dropped 5 bases and J dropped 3 bases, with 14 bases sitting between them. CDR3 coding DNA: TGTGCCAGCAGTGCTCGGGCAGGGTTCAATCAGCCCCAGCATTTT. Translating gives CASSARAGFNQPQHF.

J is TRBJ2-1 and V is TRBV11-2, with TRBD1 matching 9 bases. Per the germline V gene, CDR1 is SGHAT and CDR2 is FQNNGV. The ends lost 5 bases at V and 9 bases at J; junction bases unmatched: 14. This CDR3 is built from 16 residues. The CDR3: CASSLLRQGVGSEQFF. CDR3 in DNA: TGTGCCAGCAGCCTTCTTAGACAGGGGGTGGGTAGTGAGCAGTTCTTC.

This sequence joins TRBV20-1 and TRBJ2-1, with a weak D call TRBD2 (6 bases). Germline CDR1 and CDR2: DFQATT and SNEGSKA (reference sequence). V was trimmed by 3 bases and J by 5 bases, leaving 17 bases between them. CDR3 size: 15 residues. The CDR3 loop reads CSASFPTRQNNEQFF. The CDR3 DNA sequence: TGCAGTGCTAGTTTCCCGACTAGACAGAACAATGAGCAGTTCTTC.

The V gene is TRBV4-3, the J gene TRBJ1-2; D gene ambiguous. Germline V CDR1 and CDR2: LGHNA, YSLEER. CDR3 length: 14 amino acids. V lost 0 bases, J lost 3 bases, and 8 bases lay in between. The CDR3 reads CASSQDLRYYGYTF. CDR3 DNA: TGCGCCAGCAGCCAAGACCTGCGGTACTATGGCTACACCTTC.

This chain links TRBV30 with TRBJ2-2; tentative D call: TRBD1 (5 bases). This CDR3 is 15 amino acids long. Trimming took off 1 base at V and 4 bases at J, with 13 bases between the two ends. Germline CDR1 and CDR2: GTSNPN and SVGIG (reference sequence). This CDR3 reads CAWSGKGIGTGELFF. For the CDR3, the DNA is TGTGCCTGGAGTGGAAAGGGGATAGGCACCGGGGAGCTGTTTTTT. Based on the CDR3 plus reference TRBV30 and TRBJ2-2, the full variable domain is SQTIHQWPATLVQPVGSPLSLECTVEGTSNPNLYWYRQAAGRGLQLLFYSVGIGQISSEVPQNLSASRPQDRQFILSSKKLLLSDSGFYLCAWSGKGIGTGELFFGEGSRLTVL.

The chain has TRBV28 and TRBJ1-2; 7 positions agree with TRBD1. The CDR3 is 14 residues long. Losses at the gene ends were 6 bases for V and 0 bases for J; bases not matched to a gene: 4. Germline values: CDR1 MDHEN, CDR2 SYDVKM. CDR3 residues: CASRPQGTNYGYTF. CDR3 nucleotide sequence: TGTGCCAGCAGACCACAGGGGACTAACTATGGCTACACCTTC.

The chain is built from TRBV4-1 and TRBJ1-1; D possibly corresponds to TRBD1 (5 bases). CDR1 is MGHRA, CDR2 YSYEKL, per germline. The CDR3 consists of 14 residues. Trimming removed 6 bases at V and 4 bases at J, with 15 bases between. The CDR3 DNA reads TGCGCCAGCAGGTATATCCGGGGGGGCACTGAAGCTTTCTTT. This encodes CASRYIRGGTEAFF.

The rearrangement uses TRBV5-1 and TRBJ2-5; 10 bases map to TRBD1. After removal of 5 bases from V and 1 base from J, the junction contained 5 bases not matched to a gene. The CDR3 consists of 15 residues. Germline loops: CDR1 SGHRS, CDR2 YFSETQ. CDR3: CASSLTGGLQETQYF. The CDR3 region has the DNA TGCGCCAGCAGTTTGACAGGGGGCCTCCAAGAGACCCAGTACTTC.

The rearrangement joins TRBV10-1 to TRBJ2-1; the match to TRBD2 covers 14 bases. CDR3 length equals 16 residues. J was trimmed by 10 bases and V by 4 bases; bases with no gene match: 9. Germline V gives CDR1 WNHNN, CDR2 SYGVQD (reference sequence). This chain's CDR3 is CASSGRTSGRRQEQFF. The DNA for the CDR3 is TGCGCCAGCAGTGGCCGGACTAGCGGGAGGAGACAGGAGCAGTTCTTC.

A few counts support this clone. The chain recombines TRBV30 with TRBJ1-1; D ambiguous. V lost 0 bases and J 1 base, leaving 9 bases between the germline ends. CDR3 length equals 14 residues. Germline V gives CDR1 GTSNPN, CDR2 SVGIG (reference sequence). This chain's CDR3 is CAWSVNTENTEAFF. CDR3 nucleotide sequence: TGTGCCTGGAGTGTAAACACAGAGAACACTGAAGCTTTCTTT. The variable domain in full, completed from reference TRBV30 and TRBJ1-1, reads SQTIHQWPATLVQPVGSPLSLECTVEGTSNPNLYWYRQAAGRGLQLLFYSVGIGQISSEVPQNLSASRPQDRQFILSSKKLLLSDSGFYLCAWSVNTENTEAFFGQGTRLTVV.

The chain recombines TRBV30 with TRBJ1-2; 8 nucleotides match TRBD1. V lost 4 bases, J lost 8 bases, and 12 bases stayed unmatched. The CDR3 loop spans 14 amino acids. Germline CDR1 and CDR2: GTSNPN and SVGIG (reference sequence). The chain's CDR3 is CAWIGRGLSGGYTF. CDR3 nucleotides: TGTGCCTGGATTGGCAGGGGGCTTAGCGGGGGCTACACCTTC.

J is TRBJ2-1 and V is TRBV5-6; 12 nucleotides agree with TRBD2. Germline V CDR1 and CDR2: SGHDT, YYEEEE. The ends lost 1 base at V and 6 bases at J; junction bases unmatched: 8. CDR3 length: 17 amino acids. DNA for the CDR3: TGTGCCAGCAGCTTGAGGTCTAGCGGGAGGGGAGGCAATGAGCAGTTCTTC. This sequence encodes CASSLRSSGRGGNEQFF.

This clone occurred once. The chain combines TRBV21-1 with TRBJ1-5. TRBV21-1 is termed a pseudogene. The CDR3 totals 17 residues. The CDR3 DNA reads TGTGCCAGCAGCAAAGAACTAGTACGTACGTTCAATCAGCCCCAGCATTTT. Its translation: CASSKELVRTFNQPQHF.

The chain couples TRBV18 to TRBJ1-3; D might be TRBD1 (5 bases). The germline V gene has CDR1 KGHSH and CDR2 LQKENI. Trimming removed 3 bases from V and 3 bases from J, with 18 bases in between. This CDR3 contains 17 residues. The CDR3 is CASSPNAPPQGGNTIYF. The CDR3 nucleotides read TGTGCCAGCTCACCGAATGCCCCCCCCCAGGGTGGAAACACCATATATTTT.

The chain employs TRBV19 and TRBJ2-7; the match to TRBD2 covers 8 bases. Germline V gene data show CDR1 as LNHDA and CDR2 as SQIVND (reference sequence). With V trimmed by 5 bases and J by 5 bases, 11 bases remained unmatched. The CDR3 length is 15 residues. The CDR3 nucleotides are TGTGCCAGTAGTGTCTCCGGACGGGAGGGGAACGAGCAGTACTTC. This translates into CASSVSGREGNEQYF.